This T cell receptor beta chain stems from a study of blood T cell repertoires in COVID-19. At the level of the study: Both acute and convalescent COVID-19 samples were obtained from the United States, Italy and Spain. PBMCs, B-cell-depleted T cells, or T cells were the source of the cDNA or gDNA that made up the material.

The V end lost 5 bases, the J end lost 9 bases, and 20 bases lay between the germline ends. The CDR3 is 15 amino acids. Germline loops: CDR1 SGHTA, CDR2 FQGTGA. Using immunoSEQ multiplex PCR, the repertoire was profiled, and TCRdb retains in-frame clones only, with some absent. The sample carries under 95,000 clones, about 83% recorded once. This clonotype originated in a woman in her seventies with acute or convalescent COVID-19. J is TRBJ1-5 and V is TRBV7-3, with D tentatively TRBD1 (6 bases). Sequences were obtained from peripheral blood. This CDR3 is CASSDGRGSLGPQHF. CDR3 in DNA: TGTGCCAGCAGCGATGGTAGGGGGTCGCTGGGGCCCCAGCATTTT.